The 19 T cell receptor beta chains presented below share a single source sample, sequenced in a study of T cell responses to AZD1222 COVID-19 vaccine. Produced via immunoSEQ multiplex PCR; TCRdb's table is partial and in-frame only. This table has about 120,000 clones, around 87% appearing once. The starting material was peripheral blood, obtained 28 days after the second AZD1222 dose. Every receptor here comes from an adult who received the AZD1222 COVID-19 vaccine.

The chain combines TRBV28 with TRBJ1-5, with TRBD1 matching 7 bases. The CDR3 contains 14 residues. Germline loops: CDR1 MDHEN, CDR2 SYDVKM. The ends lost 6 bases at V and 7 bases at J; junction bases unmatched: 9. The CDR3 bases are TGTGCCAGCAGAAAAACAGGGGTGTTCCAGCCCCAGCATTTT. Translated: CASRKTGVFQPQHF.

V usage is TRBV9 and J usage is TRBJ2-1; 10 bases match TRBD2. With V trimmed by 0 bases and J by 12 bases, 12 bases remained unmatched. CDR3 length equals 16 residues. Germline-derived CDR1 and CDR2 are SGDLS and YYNGEE. The CDR3 protein is CASSVGLGLASTWQFF. The CDR3 DNA is TGTGCCAGCAGCGTAGGTTTGGGACTAGCGTCTACCTGGCAGTTCTTC.

V and J are TRBV7-2 and TRBJ1-6; D not certain. Trimming removed 0 bases from V and 8 bases from J, with 11 bases in between. Germline values: CDR1 SGHTA, CDR2 FQGNSA. The CDR3 contains 15 residues. The CDR3 sequence is CASSLANQKDSPLHF. The CDR3 DNA reads TGTGCCAGCAGCTTAGCGAATCAGAAGGATTCACCCCTCCACTTT.

The chain links TRBV7-6 to TRBJ2-7; TRBD2 matches 7 bases. CDR1 SGHVS and CDR2 FNYEAQ come from the germline V gene. V dropped 0 bases and J dropped 7; count of bases not matched to a gene: 3. The CDR3 length is 13 residues. The CDR3 DNA sequence: TGTGCCAGCAGCTTAGCACTAGCGAGGGAGCAGTACTTC. The encoded protein is CASSLALAREQYF. Full variable domain (rest looked up from reference TRBV7-6 and TRBJ2-7): GAGVSQSPRYKVTKRGQDVALRCDPISGHVSLYWYRQALGQGPEFLTYFNYEAQQDKSGLPNDRFSAERPEGSISTLTIQRTEQRDSAMYRCASSLALAREQYFGPGTRLTVT.

This chain links TRBV3-1 (or the pseudogene TRBV3-2) with TRBJ1-2, with 7 bases aligning to TRBD1. The V gene end was trimmed by 4 bases and the J gene end by 0 bases; junction bases not matched to a gene: 5. This CDR3 is built from 15 residues. The germline gives CDR1 LGHDT, CDR2 YNNKEL (reference sequence). The CDR3 is CASSPRQGTNYGYTF. CDR3 nucleotides: TGTGCCAGCAGCCCAAGACAGGGAACTAACTATGGCTACACCTTC.

This chain uses TRBV6-2 or TRBV6-3 with TRBJ2-1, with 7 bases that match TRBD1. Germline CDR1 MNHEY, CDR2 SVGEGT. Unmatched junction bases numbered 6, after V lost 4 bases and J lost 9 bases. The CDR3 spans 13 residues. Written as DNA, the CDR3 is TGTGCCAGCAGTTTATTTAAGGGGGCTGAGCAGTTCTTC. Residues: CASSLFKGAEQFF.

This clone occurred once. V usage is TRBV10-3 and J usage is TRBJ1-2; no firm D call. With 2 bases removed from V and 5 bases from J, the gap between germline ends came to 15 bases. Per the germline V gene, CDR1 is ENHRY and CDR2 is SYGVKD. The length of the CDR3 is 15 residues. In DNA form, the CDR3 reads TGTGCCATCAGTGAGGAAGGTAGGGAGCTATATGGCTACACCTTC. Its protein is CAISEEGRELYGYTF.

J is TRBJ1-1 and V is TRBV29-1; D is unresolved. The CDR3 totals 13 residues. Trimming cost V 2 bases and J 4 bases, with 11 bases left between them. Per the germline V gene, CDR1 is SQVTM and CDR2 is ANQGSEA. The CDR3 loop reads CSVENLVGTEAFF. As DNA, the CDR3 is TGCAGCGTTGAAAACCTAGTCGGCACTGAAGCTTTCTTT. Drawing the rest from reference TRBV29-1 and TRBJ1-1, the complete variable domain is SAVISQKPSRDICQRGTSLTIQCQVDSQVTMMFWYRQQPGQSLTLIATANQGSEATYESGFVIDKFPISRPNLTFSTLTVSNMSPEDSSIYLCSVENLVGTEAFFGQGTRLTVV.

V is TRBV12-3 or TRBV12-4 and J is TRBJ1-4; no clear D gene. The germline V and J ends were trimmed by 2 bases and 6 bases, with 4 bases remaining between them. This CDR3 has 12 residues. The DNA of the CDR3 is TGTGCCAGCAGTTTACAGGATGAAAAACTGTTTTTT. This translates into CASSLQDEKLFF.

This chain links TRBV19 with TRBJ2-5, with D perhaps TRBD2 (6 bases). V lost 6 bases to trimming and J lost 1 base, with 9 bases between them. The CDR3 loop spans 13 amino acids. Germline V gene data show CDR1 as LNHDA and CDR2 as SQIVND (reference sequence). This chain's CDR3 is CASRTGAQETQYF. The CDR3 DNA follows: TGTGCCAGTAGGACGGGAGCCCAAGAGACCCAGTACTTC.

The chain recombines TRBV7-9 with TRBJ1-5, with D possibly being TRBD1 (6 bases). Germline lookup yields CDR1 SEHNR and CDR2 FQNEAQ (reference sequence). V was cut by 1 base and J by 5 bases, with 6 bases left in between. The CDR3 runs to 13 residues. The CDR3 DNA reads TGTGCCAGCAGCTTAGGGACAGATCAGCCCCAGCATTTT. It yields the protein CASSLGTDQPQHF.

The J gene is TRBJ2-3, the V gene TRBV19; D gene uncertain. The CDR3 is 14 amino acids. The V gene's germline CDR1 is LNHDA and CDR2 SQIVND (reference sequence). Trimming cost V 3 bases and J 2 bases, with 9 bases left between them. CDR3 DNA sequence: TGTGCCAGTAGTATCGGCGATTCCACAGATACGCAGTATTTT. Translated: CASSIGDSTDTQYF.

This chain connects TRBV13 to TRBJ1-1, with D maybe TRBD1 (5 bases). Germline V gene lookup returns CDR1 PRHDT and CDR2 FYEKMQ (reference sequence). CDR3 size: 17 residues. The V and J ends lost 1 base and 1 base respectively, with 16 bases between them. DNA of the CDR3: TGTGCCAGCAGCTTAGATAGGGGTCGAATGACGAACACTGAAGCTTTCTTT. The encoded protein is CASSLDRGRMTNTEAFF.

The chain employs TRBV27 and TRBJ1-6; TRBD1 agrees at 7 bases. Trimming at V came to 5 bases and at J to 2 bases, leaving 9 bases not matched to a gene. There are 17 residues in the CDR3. Germline V gene sequence: CDR1 MNHEY, CDR2 SMNVEV (reference sequence). This chain's CDR3 is CASSVKQGSPYNSPLHF. The DNA for the CDR3 is TGTGCCAGCAGTGTAAAACAGGGGTCTCCCTATAATTCACCCCTCCACTTT.

The J gene is TRBJ2-7, the V gene TRBV27; D gene ambiguous. The CDR3 contains 15 residues. Germline loops: CDR1 MNHEY, CDR2 SMNVEV (reference sequence). Trimming took off 2 bases at V and 3 bases at J, with 14 bases between the two ends. CDR3: CASSLAFHSGYEQYF. The CDR3 nucleotides are TGTGCCAGCAGTTTAGCCTTCCACAGTGGCTACGAGCAGTACTTC.

The chain employs TRBV13 and TRBJ2-3, with TRBD2 matching 11 bases. Germline V gene data show CDR1 as PRHDT and CDR2 as FYEKMQ (reference sequence). V lost 7 bases to trimming and J lost 5 bases; unmatched junction nucleotides: 8. This CDR3 has 15 amino acids. The CDR3 spells CASTISGGALDTQYF. The CDR3, as DNA: TGTGCCAGCACCATTAGCGGGGGGGCCTTAGATACGCAGTATTTT.

This clone is judged medium-sized. The DNA is left out, because the CDR3 cannot be placed on it with certainty; the CDR3 is given as TCRdb lists it. The chain is built from TRBV6-5 and TRBJ2-7. The CDR3 is 16 amino acids long, termini counted. Germline V gives CDR1 MNHEY, CDR2 SVGAGI. This chain's CDR3 is CASSSSGGQPPKEQYF.

The V gene is TRBV20-1, the J gene TRBJ1-1, with D maybe TRBD1 (5 bases). The CDR3 sequence is 11 residues long. Germline CDR1 reads DFQATT; CDR2 reads SNEGSKA (reference sequence). CDR3 residues: CSVRENTEAFF. The DNA of the CDR3 is TGCAGCGTCAGGGAGAACACTGAAGCTTTCTTT.

The chain is built from TRBV5-1 and TRBJ1-2; D remains unclear. Trimming cost V 4 bases and J 0 bases, with 19 bases left between them. CDR1 is SGHRS and CDR2 is YFSETQ in the germline V gene. The CDR3 covers 17 residues. CDR3 in amino acids: CASSPRGSDTSNYGYTF. CDR3 DNA sequence: TGCGCCAGCAGCCCGCGTGGCAGTGACACATCTAACTATGGCTACACCTTC.